The T cell receptor beta chain described here comes from a study of cytomegalovirus exposure and HLA in healthy donors. Healthy bone marrow donors formed the donor group. The trim removed 4 bases at V and 6 bases at J, leaving 2 bases unmatched. CDR1 and CDR2 from the germline V gene are MNHEY and SMNVEV (reference sequence). The CDR3 runs 14 residues. General observations from the study: Most TCR sequences were seen very rarely across donors, but some public TCRs occurred in many. It was reported that the classifier diagnosed cytomegalovirus status with high specificity and sensitivity in both the original and validation cohorts.

PCR amplification relied on 60 Vbeta primers (plus 13 Jbeta primers). Assay: immunoSEQ multiplex PCR; the TCRdb copy retains only in-frame clones and omits some. The data show around 150,000 clones, just under 80% seen once. Concerning this clone itself: The antigen is not known.

This receptor was obtained from a man younger than 40 in good health. The V gene is TRBV27, the J gene TRBJ1-6; 8 bases agree with TRBD1. The sequencing input was PBMCs. In DNA form, the CDR3 reads TGTGCCAGCAGTTCCAGGGGGCCTAATTCACCCCTCCACTTT. It specifies CASSSRGPNSPLHF.